These T cell receptor beta chains were read from a single sample in a study of cytomegalovirus exposure and HLA in healthy donors. Produced via immunoSEQ multiplex PCR; TCRdb's table is partial and in-frame only. The sample contains around 49,000 clones, approximately 95% of which appear only once. The sequenced sample was PBMCs. The receptors derive from a woman aged 18 to 35 in good health and CMV-seropositive. Both conserved end residues are part of each CDR3. Each record gives: V gene, J gene, clone size, D gene, CDR3 protein, CDR3 DNA. A D gene is named only where the DNA matches it firmly. Part of the rows lack a size; the others show once, few, many or a class for expanded clones.

TRBV14	TRBJ2-1	-	-	CASSPREKPYNEQFF	TGTGCCAGCAGCCCACGGGAGAAACCGTACAATGAGCAGTTCTTC
TRBV9	TRBJ1-3	-	-	CASSVGHPITISGNTIYF	TGTGCCAGCAGCGTGGGCCATCCGATAACGATCTCTGGAAACACCATATATTTT
TRBV28	TRBJ2-1	-	-	CASSSPGGTSYNEQFF	TGTGCCAGCAGTTCTCCTGGCGGGACCTCCTACAATGAGCAGTTCTTC
TRBV19	TRBJ2-1	-	-	CASSIISGSGWSYNEQFF	TGTGCCAGTAGTATTATATCTGGTAGCGGTTGGTCCTACAATGAGCAGTTCTTC
TRBV5-1	TRBJ1-3	-	TRBD1	CASSSGTEGNTIYF	TGCGCCAGCAGCTCCGGGACAGAGGGAAACACCATATATTTT
TRBV7-9	TRBJ1-6	-	-	CASSLALSSYNSPLHF	TGTGCCAGCAGCTTAGCCTTGAGCTCCTATAATTCACCCCTCCACTTT
TRBV5-1	TRBJ2-2	-	TRBD1	CASTKDRDHGELFF	TGCGCCAGCACCAAGGACAGGGATCACGGGGAGCTGTTTTTT
TRBV27	TRBJ1-5	-	TRBD1	CASRGQANQPQHF	TGTGCCAGCCGAGGACAGGCCAATCAGCCCCAGCATTTT
TRBV28	TRBJ1-5	-	TRBD1	CASSSTGANNQPQHF	TGTGCCAGCAGTTCGACAGGGGCTAACAATCAGCCCCAGCATTTT
TRBV5-5	TRBJ2-1	once	TRBD2	CASSSGLAVNEQFF	TGTGCCAGCAGCTCGGGACTAGCGGTAAATGAGCAGTTCTTC
TRBV15	TRBJ2-2	-	-	CATSTGGDTGELFF	TGTGCCACCAGCACCGGGGGAGACACCGGGGAGCTGTTTTTT
TRBV21-1	TRBJ2-4	-	-	CASSKEGSGRNIQYF	TGTGCCAGCAGCAAAGAGGGTAGCGGGAGAAACATTCAGTACTTC
TRBV5-4	TRBJ2-5	-	TRBD2	CASRTSGRETQYF	TGTGCCAGCCGGACTAGCGGGAGGGAGACCCAGTACTTC
TRBV7-2	TRBJ2-7	-	-	CASSSGSLRAEQYF	TGTGCCAGCAGCTCCGGGAGCCTACGTGCCGAGCAGTACTTC
TRBV7-2	TRBJ1-2	-	TRBD1	CASSTTGTDYGYTF	TGTGCCAGCAGTACAACCGGGACAGACTATGGCTACACCTTC
TRBV7-8	TRBJ1-5	-	-	CATPKLLNQPQHF	TGTGCCACCCCGAAACTCCTAAATCAGCCCCAGCATTTT
TRBV7-9	TRBJ2-5	-	TRBD2	CASSLDAQLAGGETQYF	TGTGCCAGCAGCTTAGACGCACAACTAGCGGGAGGGGAGACCCAGTACTTC
TRBV5-4	TRBJ1-4	-	-	CASSLVGRGNQNEKLFF	TGTGCCAGCAGCTTGGTGGGCAGGGGAAACCAAAATGAAAAACTGTTTTTT
TRBV19	TRBJ1-2	-	-	CASSTTGGGGYTF	TGTGCCAGTAGTACAACCGGGGGTGGCGGCTACACCTTC
TRBV4-1	TRBJ1-1	-	TRBD1	CASSEIIPRDRGNTEAFF	TGCGCCAGCAGCGAAATTATCCCCCGCGACAGGGGGAACACTGAAGCTTTCTTT
TRBV19	TRBJ1-4	once	TRBD1	CASSPRGAGGYEKLFF	TGTGCCAGTAGTCCTCGCGGCGCAGGGGGTTATGAAAAACTGTTTTTT
TRBV5-1	TRBJ1-2	-	-	CVSISPPGGSNGYTF	TGCGTCAGCATATCCCCTCCGGGAGGGTCGAATGGCTACACCTTC
TRBV5-5	TRBJ1-1	-	-	CASSLVMRGNTEAFF	TGTGCCAGCAGCTTGGTAATGCGGGGGAACACTGAAGCTTTCTTT
TRBV6-5	TRBJ2-7	-	TRBD2	CASRNSGRGVEQYF	TGTGCCAGCAGAAATAGCGGGAGGGGTGTCGAGCAGTACTTC
TRBV7-9	TRBJ1-1	-	-	CASSLGTLNTEAFF	TGTGCCAGCAGCTTGGGCACACTGAACACTGAAGCTTTCTTT
TRBV27	TRBJ1-1	-	-	CASSLSVGANTEAFF	TGTGCCAGCAGTTTATCGGTGGGGGCGAACACTGAAGCTTTCTTT
TRBV28	TRBJ2-2	-	TRBD2	CASSLLGRASWNTGELFF	TGTGCCAGCAGTTTACTCGGGAGGGCCTCCTGGAACACCGGGGAGCTGTTTTTT
TRBV7-9	TRBJ1-3	-	-	CASRGQTTGNTIYF	TGTGCCAGCAGAGGACAGACCACTGGAAACACCATATATTTT